One sample yielded the 4 T cell receptor beta chains listed below, sequenced in a study of metastatic and nonmetastatic thyroid tumors. All patients were treatment-naive before thyroid surgery. TCRdb re-analyzed the PCR reads using MiXCR. The sample yields around 34,000 clones, 25% to 30% seen once. Sequencing used blood. The receptors were gathered from a female donor with papillary thyroid cancer or a benign thyroid nodule (not recorded which). Some clones in this sample may be carry-over from other donors' samples.

In its sample, this clone ranks as medium-sized. This sequence joins TRBV12-3 or TRBV12-4 and TRBJ1-2; possible D gene TRBD1, 6 bases. Trimming removed 5 bases at V and 0 bases at J, with 10 bases between. CDR3 length: 14 amino acids. The CDR3 DNA reads as TGTGCCAGCAGTCCCGGACAGACTAACTATGGCTACACCTTC. Translation: CASSPGQTNYGYTF.

This clone has a handful of counts. A much larger clonotype is one base distant, so this may be a read error. Other DNA sequences within the sample encode an identical CDR3. The chain joins TRBV11-2 to TRBJ2-3; tentatively, D is TRBD1 or TRBD2 (5 bases each). The CDR3 is 17 residues long. CDR1 SGHAT and CDR2 FQNNGV come from the germline V gene. V lost 5 bases and J 0 bases, leaving 18 bases between the germline ends. CDR3 residues: CASSRGVGAESTDTQYF. CDR3 DNA sequence: TGTGCCAGCAGCCGGGGCGTAGGTGCGGAGAGCACAGATACGCAGTATTTT. The whole variable domain, filled in from reference TRBV11-2 and TRBJ2-3, reads EAGVAQSPRYKIIEKRQSVAFWCNPISGHATLYWYQQILGQGPKLLIQFQNNGVVDDSQLPKDRFSAERLKGVDSTLKIQPAKLEDSAVYLCASSRGVGAESTDTQYFGPGTRLTVL.

A few counts support this clone. This chain uses TRBV6-5 with TRBJ1-2, with D unresolved. V was cut by 2 bases and J by 9 bases, with 13 bases left in between. In germline, CDR1 is MNHEY, CDR2 SVGAGI. This CDR3 contains 13 residues. CDR3 nucleotides: TGTGCCAGCAGTTACGATGACACGTATTGCTACACCTTC. It specifies CASSYDDTYCYTF.

This chain links TRBV6-4 with TRBJ2-1; the D gene is possibly TRBD1 (5 bases). The V gene lost 5 bases and the J gene lost 8 bases, with 22 bases spanning the gap. Germline loops: CDR1 MRHNA, CDR2 SNTAGT. The CDR3 covers 16 residues. As DNA, the CDR3 is TGTGCCAGCAGTTTCCTCGGACATGGGATATTTTATGAGCAGTTCTTC. Its translation is CASSFLGHGIFYEQFF.